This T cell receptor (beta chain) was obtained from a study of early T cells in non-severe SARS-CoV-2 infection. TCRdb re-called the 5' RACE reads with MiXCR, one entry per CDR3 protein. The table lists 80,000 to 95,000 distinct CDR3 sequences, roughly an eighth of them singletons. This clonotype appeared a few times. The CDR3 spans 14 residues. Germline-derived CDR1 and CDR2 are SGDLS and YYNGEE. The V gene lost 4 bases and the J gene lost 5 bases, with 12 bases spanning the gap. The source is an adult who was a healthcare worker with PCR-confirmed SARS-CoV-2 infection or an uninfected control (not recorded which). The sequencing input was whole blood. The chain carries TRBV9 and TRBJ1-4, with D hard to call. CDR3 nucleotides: TGTGCCAGCAGCCCCCGCGTGGTAAATGAAAAACTGTTTTTT. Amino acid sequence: CASSPRVVNEKLFF. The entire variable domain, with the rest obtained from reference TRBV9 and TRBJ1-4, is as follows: DSGVTQTPKHLITATGQRVTLRCSPRSGDLSVYWYQQSLDQGLQFLIQYYNGEERAKGNILERFSAQQFPDLHSELNLSSLELGDSALYFCASSPRVVNEKLFFGSGTQLSVL.